This TCR beta chain was sequenced in a study of blood T cell repertoires in COVID-19. In the study overall: COVID-19 samples, acute and convalescent, were from the United States, Italy and Spain. PBMCs, B-cell-depleted T cells, or T cells were the source of the cDNA or gDNA that made up the material.

The germline gives CDR1 ENHRY, CDR2 SYGVKD. The CDR3 consists of 13 residues. Deletions cut 6 bases from V and 10 bases from J, with 18 bases between. In the authors' workflow: Estimated nucleated cell counts came from reference gene primer amplification. Profiling relied on immunoSEQ multiplex PCR, and the TCRdb table lists in-frame clones only, not all of them. V and J calls and clone size follow that table, whereas D and trimming were derived from the DNA. Altogether 95,000 to 110,000 clones are present, more than 85% being singletons, with the ten largest covering 5% to 8%. The V call is TRBV10-3, the J call TRBJ1-2; TRBD1 might be the D (6 bases). The sequence came from a human donor in a cohort sampled during active COVID-19. The sequencing sample was made of peripheral blood. The CDR3 DNA reads as TGTGCCATCAGACCGGGACACCCTACCTACTACACCTTC. Translation gives CAIRPGHPTYYTF.